This TCR beta chain was sequenced for a study of shared T cell receptors in the human thymus. Assay: immunoSEQ multiplex PCR; the TCRdb copy retains only in-frame clones and omits some. The sample includes about 660,000 clones, around nine tenths of them seen just once. The CDR3 runs to 18 residues. Looked up from germline, CDR1 is LGHNT and CDR2 is FRNRAP. The V and J ends lost 0 bases and 0 bases, in that order; junction bases with no gene match: 7. This clone showed up just once. In addition, the sample was reused for a study of human thymus T cells. That work contributes: Infants served as donors; they were healthy and Finnish and were having corrective surgery for congenital heart defects. During corrective heart surgery, resections were taken, and the thymus tissue came from them. Thymic and blood repertoires showed apparently biased V and J gene usage.

The chain joins TRBV12-5 to TRBJ1-5, with TRBD1 matching over 8 bases. This sequence originates from a boy under two years old with a congenital heart defect. Sequenced material: thymocytes. CDR3 region: CASGLVGTGQSSNQPQHF. The CDR3 region has the DNA TGTGCTAGTGGTTTGGTCGGGACAGGTCAATCTAGCAATCAGCCCCAGCATTTT.